Reported below is one TCR beta chain. Libraries were prepared by immunoSEQ multiplex PCR; TCRdb keeps only in-frame clonotypes and omits some of them. The sample has roughly 22,000 clones, about 90% seen once. This specimen belongs to a study of OX40 agonist ivuxolimab in advanced cancers. Germline values: CDR1 SGHRS, CDR2 YFSETQ. V was clipped by 1 base and J by 0 bases; unmatched bases: 2. This CDR3 is built from 15 residues. The sequenced sample was CD4+ or CD8+ T cells sorted from blood, obtained in a trial of the OX40 agonist ivuxolimab. The rearrangement links TRBV5-1 to TRBJ2-3; 7 positions match TRBD1. The sequence derives from an adult with an advanced solid tumor such as melanoma, head and neck, liver or kidney cancer. This CDR3 reads CASSLWDSSTDTQYF. DNA for the CDR3: TGCGCCAGCAGCTTGTGGGACAGCAGCACAGATACGCAGTATTTT.